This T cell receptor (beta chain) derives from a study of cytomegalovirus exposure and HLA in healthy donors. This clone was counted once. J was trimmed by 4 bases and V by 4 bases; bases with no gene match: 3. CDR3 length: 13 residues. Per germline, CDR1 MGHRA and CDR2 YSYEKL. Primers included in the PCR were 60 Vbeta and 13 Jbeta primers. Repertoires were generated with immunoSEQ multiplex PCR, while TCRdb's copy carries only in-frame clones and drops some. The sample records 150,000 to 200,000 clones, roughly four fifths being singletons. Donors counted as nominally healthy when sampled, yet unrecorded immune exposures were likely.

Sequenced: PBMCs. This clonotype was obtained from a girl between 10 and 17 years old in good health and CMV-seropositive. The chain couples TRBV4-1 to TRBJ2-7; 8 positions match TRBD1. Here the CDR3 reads CASSRGQGYEQYF. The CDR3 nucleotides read TGCGCCAGCAGCCGTGGACAGGGATACGAGCAGTACTTC.